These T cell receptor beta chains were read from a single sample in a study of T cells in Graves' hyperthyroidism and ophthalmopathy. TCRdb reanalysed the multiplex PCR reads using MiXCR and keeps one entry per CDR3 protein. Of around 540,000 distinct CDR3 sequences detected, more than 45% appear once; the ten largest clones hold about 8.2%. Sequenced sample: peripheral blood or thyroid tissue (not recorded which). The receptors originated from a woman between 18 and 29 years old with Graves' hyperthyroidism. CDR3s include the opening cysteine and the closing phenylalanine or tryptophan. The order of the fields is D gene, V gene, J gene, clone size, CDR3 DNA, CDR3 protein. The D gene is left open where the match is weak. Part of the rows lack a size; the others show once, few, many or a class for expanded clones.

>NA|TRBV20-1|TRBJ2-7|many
TGCAGTGCTAGCTCTAGCCGCTACGAGCAGTACTTC
CSASSSRYEQYF
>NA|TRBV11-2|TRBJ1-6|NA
TGTGCCAGCAGCCAGGGCCGTTTATCCTATAATTCACCCCTCCACTTT
CASSQGRLSYNSPLHF
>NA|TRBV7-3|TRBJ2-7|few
TGTGCCAGCAGTTATACAGGGCGAGAGCAGTACTTC
CASSYTGREQYF
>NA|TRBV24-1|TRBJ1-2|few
TGTGCCCCCATACAGGGAAACTATGGCTACACCTTC
CAPIQGNYGYTF
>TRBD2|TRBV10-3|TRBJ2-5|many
TGTGCCATCAGGGATACTAGCGCGGGCGAGACCCAGTACTTC
CAIRDTSAGETQYF
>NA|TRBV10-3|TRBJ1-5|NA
TGTGCCATCAGTGAGACTGGGTATGAGCCCCAGCATTTT
CAISETGYEPQHF
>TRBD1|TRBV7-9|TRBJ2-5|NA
TGTGCCACCACCCAAGGACAGGCCCAGTACTTC
CATTQGQAQYF
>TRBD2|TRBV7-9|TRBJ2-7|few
TGTGCCAGCAGCTCCGCGGCCCTAGCGGGAGCCTACGAGCAGTACTTC
CASSSAALAGAYEQYF
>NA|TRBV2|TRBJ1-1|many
TGTGCCACTTCGGGGGGAGGAACTGAAGCTTTCTTT
CATSGGGTEAFF
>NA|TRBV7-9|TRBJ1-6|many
TGTGCCAGCAGCCCACAAACTGTTAATTCACCCCTCCACTTT
CASSPQTVNSPLHF
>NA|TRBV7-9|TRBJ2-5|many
TGTGCCAGCAGCTTAAACAGGAGGGGCCAGTACTTC
CASSLNRRGQYF